Listed here are 5 T cell receptor beta chains from one sample, sequenced in a study of cytotoxic CD8 clonotypes in ibrutinib-treated CLL (dated by TCRdb to the early 2020s). The time point label, as the study defines it: roughly 12 months on ibrutinib. Library preparation was by the immunoSEQ multiplex PCR assay. TCRdb holds this immuneACCESS table with in-frame rearrangements only. Some clones are missing; in checked studies, unresolved V genes explain under half, and the rest has no known cause. The sample table records approximately 190,000 clones; about 75% of these occur just once. The leading ten clones occupy over 5.5% of the sample. This specimen was PBMCs, taken after 12 months of ibrutinib treatment. The source of these receptors is a human donor with chronic lymphocytic leukemia.

The chain combines TRBV2 with TRBJ2-1, with 8 bases fitting TRBD1. CDR1 is SNHLY, CDR2 FYNNEI, per germline. The CDR3 runs to 13 residues. J gave up 7 bases and V 4 bases, and 3 bases lay outside the gene matches. This CDR3 reads CASSANRGNEQFF. As DNA, the CDR3 is TGTGCCAGCAGTGCTAACAGGGGGAATGAGCAGTTCTTC.

The V gene is TRBV7-2, the J gene TRBJ1-5, with D tentatively TRBD1 (6 bases). Germline V CDR1 and CDR2: SGHTA, FQGNSA. The length of the CDR3 is 16 residues. V was pared by 1 base and J by 2 bases, with 12 bases between. The CDR3 bases are TGTGCCAGCAGCTTAGGGGACACACGAGGCAATCAGCCCCAGCATTTT. Translating it yields CASSLGDTRGNQPQHF.

The chain couples TRBV5-1 to TRBJ1-4; TRBD1 matches at 7 bases. V gave up 4 bases and J gave up 3 bases; unmatched junction bases: 3. CDR3 length: 14 amino acids. Germline CDR1 is SGHRS and CDR2 is YFSETQ. The CDR3 DNA sequence: TGCGCCAGCAGCGACAGGGCGCCTAATGAAAAACTGTTTTTT. This gives the protein CASSDRAPNEKLFF.

V is TRBV2 and J is TRBJ2-7, with D uncertain. Germline assignment: CDR1 SNHLY and CDR2 FYNNEI. V lost 3 bases, J lost 2 bases, and 8 bases lay in between. This CDR3 comprises 13 residues. This CDR3 reads CASSEWVTYEQYF. The CDR3, as DNA: TGTGCCAGCAGTGAGTGGGTCACCTACGAGCAGTACTTC.

J is TRBJ1-3 and V is TRBV7-2; no definite D call. V dropped 5 bases and J dropped 0 bases, with 14 bases sitting between them. Germline V gene sequence: CDR1 SGHTA, CDR2 FQGNSA. The CDR3 loop spans 16 amino acids. In DNA form, the CDR3 reads TGTGCCAGCAGCCTTTGGCCCTTCTCCTCTGGAAACACCATATATTTT. It translates to CASSLWPFSSGNTIYF.